One TCR beta chain is described in this entry. Antigen unknown. Relative to the germline gene, one junction end is altered; a read error may explain this. This sample was taken from a study of tumor-infiltrating lymphocytes in primary liver carcinoma. Study observations and caveats: Tumors significantly exceeded blood in top-250-clone fraction (p = 0.039).

Unsorted whole blood served as the source of blood RNA, and germline DNA was extracted as well. A constant-region primer served to make TCR beta cDNA from 500 to 550 ng total RNA. Investigators got TCR beta libraries out of three nested multiplex PCR rounds, done with slightly modified ARM-PCR. In the first two PCR rounds, TRBV1-TRBV30 forward primers were paired with a C-beta reverse primer, and each round lasted approximately 10 cycles. One entry per CDR3 protein results from TCRdb running MiXCR on the multiplex PCR reads. Counted here are approximately 300,000 distinct CDR3 sequences, over 55% occurring once; the ten biggest clones make up 9%. The length of the CDR3 is 13 residues. CDR1 is SQVTM, CDR2 ANQGSEA, per germline.

V is TRBV29-1 and J is TRBJ2-1; TRBD2 matches 10 bases. Sequenced input: peripheral blood. The receptor's source is a middle-aged man with primary liver carcinoma and hepatitis B virus infection. The CDR3, as DNA: TGCAGCGTCCAAGCGGGAGGGAACAATGAGCCGTTCTTC. This encodes CSVQAGGNNEPFF.